The source of this T cell receptor beta chain is a study of T-cell reconstitution after alpha-beta-depleted transplantation in children. CDR3 length: 17 amino acids. Germline loops: CDR1 DFQATT, CDR2 SNEGSKA (reference sequence). Trimming removed 2 bases at V and 0 bases at J, with 18 bases between. Preparation of the TCRbeta library was carried out with unique molecular identifiers. TCRdb fed the PCR reads into MiXCR, producing one record per CDR3 protein. Of about 610,000 distinct CDR3 sequences in the sample, 10% were seen once. This clonotype was obtained from a human donor who donated a stem cell graft to a child with acute myeloid leukemia. This rearrangement joins TRBV20-1 to TRBJ2-3, with a weak D call TRBD1 (5 bases). The starting material was PBMCs from the stem cell graft donor, obtained from the stem cell graft. The CDR3 reads CSARRFQGTTSTDTQYF. CDR3 in DNA: TGCAGTGCTAGACGTTTCCAGGGAACTACTAGCACAGATACGCAGTATTTT.